The source of this T cell receptor beta chain is a study of control samples from healthy donors and cancer patients. The table came from immunoSEQ multiplex PCR; TCRdb's copy has only in-frame clones and leaves some out. The sample shows 100,000 to 150,000 clones, around 92% of them seen only once. A few counts support this clone. Specimen: PBMCs. This TCR was recovered from a man aged 80 or over with head and neck cancer.

This CDR3 reads CASSPRIGDEQYF. The CDR3 region has the DNA TGTGCCAGCTCACCAAGGATCGGGGACGAGCAGTACTTC. The rearrangement joins TRBV18 to TRBJ2-7, with D tentatively TRBD2 (5 bases). There are 13 residues in the CDR3. Germline V gives CDR1 KGHSH, CDR2 LQKENI. V was trimmed by 2 bases and J by 5 bases, leaving 10 bases between them. The variable domain in full, with the rest retrieved from reference TRBV18 and TRBJ2-7, is NAGVMQNPRHLVRRRGQEARLRCSPMKGHSHVYWYRQLPEEGLKFMVYLQKENIIDESGMPKERFSAEFPKEGPSILRIQQVVRGDSAAYFCASSPRIGDEQYFGPGTRLTVT.